Presented here are 11 T cell receptor beta chains from one specimen sequenced in a study of shared clonotypes between healthy human individuals. The repertoire was sequenced with immunoSEQ multiplex PCR; TCRdb's copy has only in-frame clones and lacks some. The data show 2.3 million or so clones, approximately 95% seen once. The specimen sequenced was naive CD4+ T cells from PBMCs. Subset meaning: CD45RA+ positively selected. These receptors came from a man in his late teens or twenties in good health. Some clones in this sample may be carry-over from other donors' samples.

The chain links TRBV5-4 to TRBJ2-7; TRBD2 might be the D (6 bases). The germline V gene has CDR1 SGHNT and CDR2 YYREEE (reference sequence). Trimming shortened V by 4 bases and J by 6 bases, and 23 bases separated the two germline ends. This CDR3 spans 16 amino acids. This chain's CDR3 is CASSRPAGSGVPEQYF. In nucleotides, the CDR3 is TGTGCCAGCAGCAGGCCCGCCGGGTCGGGAGTTCCCGAGCAGTACTTC.

This sequence joins TRBV28 and TRBJ2-6; 7 positions agree with TRBD2. The germline gives CDR1 MDHEN, CDR2 SYDVKM. This CDR3 spans 14 amino acids. CDR3 residues: CGSSGSSGANVLTF. CDR3 DNA: TGTGGTTCTAGCGGAAGCTCTGGGGCCAACGTCCTGACTTTC.

The chain uses TRBV28 and TRBJ2-2, with 7 bases aligning to TRBD2. The junction had 23 bases not matched to a gene; V was cut back by 4 bases and J by 6 bases. The CDR3 consists of 20 residues. Germline V gene sequence: CDR1 MDHEN, CDR2 SYDVKM. In DNA form, the CDR3 reads TGTGCCAGCAGTTCCCAGGGTGGCGGGAGACCGTATGGAGCCCCCGGGGAGCTGTTTTTT. Amino acids: CASSSQGGGRPYGAPGELFF.

This clone appeared once. The chain has TRBV15 and TRBJ2-6; no clear D. There are 14 residues in the CDR3. Germline values: CDR1 LNHNV, CDR2 YYDKDF (reference sequence). The V and J ends lost 8 bases and 1 base respectively, with 9 bases between them. In nucleotides, the CDR3 is TGTGCCACCGGCCAGTTTTCTGGGGCCAACGTCCTGACTTTC. As protein: CATGQFSGANVLTF.

This rearrangement joins TRBV7-6 to TRBJ2-5; 11 positions match TRBD2. Germline assignment: CDR1 SGHVS and CDR2 FNYEAQ. Trimming at V came to 4 bases and at J to 4 bases, leaving 2 bases not matched to a gene. The length of the CDR3 is 14 residues. The CDR3: CASSYGLAGETQYF. In DNA form, the CDR3 reads TGTGCCAGCAGCTACGGACTAGCGGGAGAGACCCAGTACTTC.

A word on this clone: Other DNA sequences in this specimen translate into the identical CDR3. The CDR3 DNA reads as TGTGCCAGCAGCGCGACAGCTAACTATGGCTACACCTTC. Protein: CASSATANYGYTF. J is TRBJ1-2 and V is TRBV2; D is possibly TRBD1 (5 bases). Germline CDR1 and CDR2: SNHLY and FYNNEI. Deletions cut 6 bases from V and 0 bases from J, with 8 bases between. This CDR3 has 13 amino acids.

As to this clone: Relative to the germline gene, one junction end is altered; a read error may explain this. This rearrangement joins TRBV28 to TRBJ1-4, with D possibly matching TRBD1 (5 bases). The CDR3 sequence is 12 residues long. Germline-derived CDR1 and CDR2 are MDHEN and SYDVKM. CDR3 sequence (DNA): TGTGCCAGCAGTTTGAGAGGGGCGGCGGCGGTTTTT. It is translated as CASSLRGAAAVF.

The chain couples TRBV5-1 to TRBJ1-1, with 7 bases aligning to TRBD1. The length of the CDR3 is 16 residues. Germline V lookup: CDR1 SGHRS, CDR2 YFSETQ. With V trimmed by 4 bases and J by 8 bases, 17 bases remained unmatched. The chain's CDR3 is CASSLMGGGAGPEAFF. The CDR3 DNA sequence: TGCGCCAGCAGCCTGATGGGAGGGGGCGCCGGGCCAGAAGCTTTCTTT.

The V gene is TRBV30, the J gene TRBJ1-6, with D possibly matching TRBD1 (5 bases). Germline CDR1 reads GTSNPN; CDR2 reads SVGIG (reference sequence). Trimming took 3 bases from V and 10 from J, leaving 10 bases between them. The CDR3 is made up of 12 amino acids. The CDR3, as DNA: TGTGCCTGGAGAAGAGGGGAGTCACCCCTCCACTTT. Protein: CAWRRGESPLHF.

The rearrangement joins TRBV5-1 to TRBJ1-4, with D perhaps TRBD1 (5 bases). There are 16 residues in the CDR3. The germline V gene has CDR1 SGHRS and CDR2 YFSETQ. The germline V and J ends were trimmed by 0 bases and 1 base, with 10 bases remaining between them. The CDR3 reads CASSLEWGITNEKLFF. CDR3 coding DNA: TGCGCCAGCAGCTTGGAATGGGGGATAACTAATGAAAAACTGTTTTTT.

The genes are TRBV9 and TRBJ2-2, with TRBD1 matching over 8 bases. Germline CDR1 is SGDLS and CDR2 is YYNGEE. After removal of 4 bases from V and 2 bases from J, the junction contained 7 bases not matched to a gene. This CDR3 has 16 residues. CDR3 nucleotides: TGTGCCAGCAGCTCCAGGACAGGGTCAAACACCGGGGAGCTGTTTTTT. This sequence encodes CASSSRTGSNTGELFF.